What follows describes a single T cell receptor (beta chain). As yet, its antigen is unknown. This entry comes from a study of T cell clonotyping in hematopoietic cell transplantation. The study's findings and limits: Recipient TCR diversity dropped after transplant; expanded clonotypes rose from day 30 to 180.

Profiled with immunoSEQ multiplex PCR; TCRdb holds only in-frame clones, not every one. This table has hundreds of clones, roughly 95% appearing once. Time point specified: recipient sample about 28 days before transplant, after cytoreduction. The CDR3 runs 13 residues. The germline V gene has CDR1 SGHRS and CDR2 YFSETQ. The V end was cut by 6 bases, the J end by 4 bases, with 10 bases between. The V call is TRBV5-1, the J call TRBJ1-4, with D unclear. The TCR comes from a woman aged 40-49 years with acute myeloid leukemia. Some clones in this sample may be carry-over from other donors' samples. The source material was peripheral blood mononuclear cells, sampled before stem cell transplant. CDR3 protein: CASKESINEKLFF. CDR3 bases: TGCGCCAGCAAGGAATCCATTAATGAAAAACTGTTTTTT.